This TCR beta chain was retrieved from a study of T cells in localized non-small cell lung cancer. Concerning this clone: Its target is unknown.

The method was immunoSEQ multiplex PCR; TCRdb's version includes in-frame clones alone and lacks a portion of them. This table has about 4,000 clones, about two fifths appearing once. Trimming shortened V by 3 bases and J by 2 bases, and 11 bases separated the two germline ends. Germline-derived CDR1 and CDR2 are WSHSY and SAAADI. The CDR3 is 15 residues long. Findings of the study overall: Because researchers sequenced only one region of the tumor, heterogeneity is still possible. In adjacent lung appeared a median 57 of the top 100 tumor clones.

Sequenced here: lung tumor tissue, sampled before any cancer treatment. The chain recombines TRBV10-2 with TRBJ2-1, with D tentatively TRBD2 (5 bases). The receptor's source is a woman aged 35 to 70 with stage I lung adenocarcinoma. CDR3 DNA sequence: TGCGCCAGCAGTGAAGCGGCAACGGCCTACAATGAGCAGTTCTTC. It codes for CASSEAATAYNEQFF.